The source of this T cell receptor beta chain is a study of T cell responses to AZD1222 COVID-19 vaccine. Study information: Both about-4-week and about-12-week second-dose recipients were combined. Broader study findings: Females made up more of the donors, who were largely white British, and clonal diversity may have come out too low. Dominant at 160-218 and 743-854, vaccine-associated CD4 TCRs also spanned spike. Seropositive AZD1222 recipients at baseline numbered only 5 or 6.

A note on this clone: Its matching antigen is unknown.

TCRdb's table, derived via immunoSEQ multiplex PCR, lists solely in-frame clones and lacks some. The sample lists roughly 150,000 clones, around 93% occurring once. Source: peripheral blood, taken on day 0 of AZD1222 vaccination. This receptor was identified in an adult in good health.

The CDR3 protein is CAISEPRQGVYPTDTQYF. Here the CDR3 DNA reads TGTGCCATCAGTGAGCCAAGACAGGGAGTGTATCCCACAGATACGCAGTATTTT. This chain connects TRBV10-3 to TRBJ2-3, with 7 positions matching TRBD1. The J segment lost 2 bases and the V segment lost 2 bases, leaving 13 bases of the junction unmatched. The length of the CDR3 is 18 residues. The germline V gene encodes CDR1 ENHRY and CDR2 SYGVKD.